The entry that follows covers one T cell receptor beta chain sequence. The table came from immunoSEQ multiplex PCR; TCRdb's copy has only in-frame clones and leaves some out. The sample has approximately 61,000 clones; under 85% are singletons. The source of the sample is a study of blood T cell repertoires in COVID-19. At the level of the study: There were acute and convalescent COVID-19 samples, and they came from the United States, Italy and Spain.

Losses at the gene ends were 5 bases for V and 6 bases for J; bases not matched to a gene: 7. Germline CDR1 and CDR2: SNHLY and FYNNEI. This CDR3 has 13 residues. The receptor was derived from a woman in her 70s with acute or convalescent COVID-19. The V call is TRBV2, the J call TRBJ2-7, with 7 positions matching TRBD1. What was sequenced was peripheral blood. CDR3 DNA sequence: TGTGCCAGCAGTACAGACAGGGCAGCCGAGCAGTACTTC. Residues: CASSTDRAAEQYF.